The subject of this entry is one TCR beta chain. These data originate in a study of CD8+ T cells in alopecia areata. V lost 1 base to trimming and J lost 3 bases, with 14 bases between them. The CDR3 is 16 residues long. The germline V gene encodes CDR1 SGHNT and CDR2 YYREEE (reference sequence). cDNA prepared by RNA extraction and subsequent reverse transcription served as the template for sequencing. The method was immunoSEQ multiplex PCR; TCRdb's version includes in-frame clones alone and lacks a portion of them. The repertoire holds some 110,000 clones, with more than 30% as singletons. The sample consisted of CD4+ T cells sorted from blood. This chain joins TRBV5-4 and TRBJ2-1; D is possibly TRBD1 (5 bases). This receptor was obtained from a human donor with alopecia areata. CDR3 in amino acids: CASSLRRGLGYNEQFF. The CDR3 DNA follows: TGTGCCAGCAGCTTGCGTAGGGGTTTGGGCTACAATGAGCAGTTCTTC.